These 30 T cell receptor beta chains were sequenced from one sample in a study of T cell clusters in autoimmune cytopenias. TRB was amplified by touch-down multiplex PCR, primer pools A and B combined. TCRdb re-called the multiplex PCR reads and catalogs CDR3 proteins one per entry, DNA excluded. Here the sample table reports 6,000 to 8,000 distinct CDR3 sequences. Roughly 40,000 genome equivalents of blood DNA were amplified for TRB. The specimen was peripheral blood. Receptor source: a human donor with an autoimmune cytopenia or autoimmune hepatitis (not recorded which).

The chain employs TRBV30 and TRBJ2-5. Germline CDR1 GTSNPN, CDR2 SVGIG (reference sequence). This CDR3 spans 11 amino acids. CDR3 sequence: CAWSTQETQYF.

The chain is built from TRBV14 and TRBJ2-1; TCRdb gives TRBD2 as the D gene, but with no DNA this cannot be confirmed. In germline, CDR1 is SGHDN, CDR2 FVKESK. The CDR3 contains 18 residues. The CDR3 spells CASSLGFFGLAGSSGQFF.

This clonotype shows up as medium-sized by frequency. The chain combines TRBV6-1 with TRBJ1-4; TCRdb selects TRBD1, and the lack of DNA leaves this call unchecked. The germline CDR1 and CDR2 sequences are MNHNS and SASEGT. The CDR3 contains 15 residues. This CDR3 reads CASRDRGRTNEKLFF.

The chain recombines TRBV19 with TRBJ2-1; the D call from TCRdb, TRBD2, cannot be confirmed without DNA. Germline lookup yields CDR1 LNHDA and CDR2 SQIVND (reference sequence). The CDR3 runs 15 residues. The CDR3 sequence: CASQKTSGSYNEQFF.

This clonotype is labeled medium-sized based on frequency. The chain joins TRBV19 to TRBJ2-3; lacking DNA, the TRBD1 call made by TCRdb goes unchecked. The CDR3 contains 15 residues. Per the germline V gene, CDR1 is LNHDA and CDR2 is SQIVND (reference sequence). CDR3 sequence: CASSRGTASTDTQYF.

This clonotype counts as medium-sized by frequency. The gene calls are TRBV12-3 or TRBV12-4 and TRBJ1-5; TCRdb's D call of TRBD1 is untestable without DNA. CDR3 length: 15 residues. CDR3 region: CASRPQGAGNQPQHF.

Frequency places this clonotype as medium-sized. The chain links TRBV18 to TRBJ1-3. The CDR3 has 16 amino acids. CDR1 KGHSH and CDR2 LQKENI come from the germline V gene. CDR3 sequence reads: CASSPALTDSGNTIYF. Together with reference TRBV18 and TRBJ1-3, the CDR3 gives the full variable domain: NAGVMQNPRHLVRRRGQEARLRCSPMKGHSHVYWYRQLPEEGLKFMVYLQKENIIDESGMPKERFSAEFPKEGPSILRIQQVVRGDSAAYFCASSPALTDSGNTIYFGEGSWLTVV.

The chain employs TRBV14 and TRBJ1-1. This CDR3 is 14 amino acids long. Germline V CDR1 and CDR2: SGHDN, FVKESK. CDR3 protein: CASSQDIGVTEAFF.

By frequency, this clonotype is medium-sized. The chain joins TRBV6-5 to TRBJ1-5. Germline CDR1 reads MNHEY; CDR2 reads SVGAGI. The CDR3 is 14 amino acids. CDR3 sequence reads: CASSYSNRNQPQHF.

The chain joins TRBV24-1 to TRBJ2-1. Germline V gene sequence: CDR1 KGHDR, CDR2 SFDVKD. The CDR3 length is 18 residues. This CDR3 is CATSDSSAGRSSYSEQFF.

The chain's CDR3 is CASSGKTGDEQYF. The chain joins TRBV12-3 or TRBV12-4 to TRBJ2-7; checking the TCRdb D call of TRBD1 is not possible without DNA. The CDR3 sequence is 13 residues long.

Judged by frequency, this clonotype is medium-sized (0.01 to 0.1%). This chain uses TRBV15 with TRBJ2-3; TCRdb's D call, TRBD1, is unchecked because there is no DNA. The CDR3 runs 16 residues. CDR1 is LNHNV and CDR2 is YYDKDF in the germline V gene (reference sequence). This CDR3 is CATSRDVGAGGNTQYF.

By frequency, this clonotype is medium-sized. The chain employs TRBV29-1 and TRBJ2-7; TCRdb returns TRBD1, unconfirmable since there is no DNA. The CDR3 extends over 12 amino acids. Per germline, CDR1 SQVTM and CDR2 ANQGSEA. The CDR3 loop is CSAQGSDAEFNF.

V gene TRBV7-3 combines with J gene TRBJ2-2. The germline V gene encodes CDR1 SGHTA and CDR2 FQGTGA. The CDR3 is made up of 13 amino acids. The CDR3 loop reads CASSLVRTGELFF.

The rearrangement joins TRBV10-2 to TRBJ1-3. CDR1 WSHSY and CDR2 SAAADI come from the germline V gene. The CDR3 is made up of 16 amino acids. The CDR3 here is CASSDGPTAAGNTIYF.

CDR3 amino acids: CASSLRTSGGETQYF. The chain links TRBV6-6 to TRBJ2-5; there is no DNA to check the TCRdb D call of TRBD2. Germline V gene data show CDR1 as MNHNY and CDR2 as SVGAGI (reference sequence). There are 15 residues in the CDR3.

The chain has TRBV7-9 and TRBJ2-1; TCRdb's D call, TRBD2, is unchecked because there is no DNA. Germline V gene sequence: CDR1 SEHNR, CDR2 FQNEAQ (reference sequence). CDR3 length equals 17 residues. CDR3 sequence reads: CASSSRGSGGNYNEQFF. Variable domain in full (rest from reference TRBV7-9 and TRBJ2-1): DTGVSQNPRHKITKRGQNVTFRCDPISEHNRLYWYRQTLGQGPEFLTYFQNEAQLEKSRLLSDRFSAERPKGSFSTLEIQRTEQGDSAMYLCASSSRGSGGNYNEQFFGPGTRLTVL.

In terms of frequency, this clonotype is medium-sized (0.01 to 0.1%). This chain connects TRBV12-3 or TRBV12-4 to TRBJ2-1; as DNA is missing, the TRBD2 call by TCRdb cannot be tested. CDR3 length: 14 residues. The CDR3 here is CASSADLAGDEQFF.

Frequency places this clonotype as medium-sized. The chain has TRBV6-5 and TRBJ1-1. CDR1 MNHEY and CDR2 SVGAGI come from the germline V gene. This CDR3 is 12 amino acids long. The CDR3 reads CASRQLNTEAFF.

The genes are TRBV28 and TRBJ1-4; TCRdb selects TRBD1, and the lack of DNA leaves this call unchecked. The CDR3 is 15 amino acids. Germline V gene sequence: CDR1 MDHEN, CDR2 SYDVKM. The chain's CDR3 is CASSLFRAEGEKLFF.

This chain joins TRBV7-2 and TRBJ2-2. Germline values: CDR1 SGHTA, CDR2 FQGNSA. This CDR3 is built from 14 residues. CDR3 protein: CASSLALSTGELFF.

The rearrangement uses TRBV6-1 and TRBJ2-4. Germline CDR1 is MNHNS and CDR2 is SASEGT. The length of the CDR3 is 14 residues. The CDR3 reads CASSEVVIGGIQYF.

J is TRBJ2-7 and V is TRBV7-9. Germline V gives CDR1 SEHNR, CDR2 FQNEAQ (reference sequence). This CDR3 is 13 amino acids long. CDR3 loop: CASSHLGSYEQYF.

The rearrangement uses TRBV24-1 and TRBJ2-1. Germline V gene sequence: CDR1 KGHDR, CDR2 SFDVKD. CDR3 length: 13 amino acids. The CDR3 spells CATSDTRYNEQFF.

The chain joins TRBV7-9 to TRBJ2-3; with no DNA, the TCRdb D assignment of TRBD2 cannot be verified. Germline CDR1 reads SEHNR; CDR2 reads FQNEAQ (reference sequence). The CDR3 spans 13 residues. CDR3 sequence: CASSLMRVDTQYF.

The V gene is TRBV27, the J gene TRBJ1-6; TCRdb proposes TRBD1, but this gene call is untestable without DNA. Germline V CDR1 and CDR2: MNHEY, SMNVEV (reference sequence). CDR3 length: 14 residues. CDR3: CASSFGTENSPLHF.

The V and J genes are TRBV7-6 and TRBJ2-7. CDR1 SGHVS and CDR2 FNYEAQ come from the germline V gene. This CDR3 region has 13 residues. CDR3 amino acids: CASSGGRNYEQYF.

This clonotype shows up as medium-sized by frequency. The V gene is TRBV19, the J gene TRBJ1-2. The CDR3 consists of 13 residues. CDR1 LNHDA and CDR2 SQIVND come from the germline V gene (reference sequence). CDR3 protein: CASSIESNYGYTF.

The CDR3 protein is CASKTSPGTAGELFF. V gene TRBV5-1 combines with J gene TRBJ2-2; TCRdb proposes TRBD2, but this gene call is untestable without DNA. Germline-derived CDR1 and CDR2 are SGHRS and YFSETQ. The CDR3 has 15 residues.

The CDR3 here is CSARGGGGYEIDRLYF. The genes are TRBV20-1 and TRBJ2-3; no DNA is available, so the TRBD1 call from TCRdb remains unchecked. The CDR3 loop spans 16 amino acids. Looked up from germline, CDR1 is DFQATT and CDR2 is SNEGSKA (reference sequence).